Below are 24 T cell receptor beta chains sequenced from a single sample in a study of T-cell reconstitution after alpha-beta-depleted transplantation in children. Unique molecular identifiers were used to barcode this TCRbeta library. In TCRdb, the PCR reads were re-called with MiXCR into one record per CDR3 protein. Here the sample spans 350,000 to 400,000 distinct CDR3 sequences, around 20% being singletons. The starting material was PBMCs from the stem cell graft donor, obtained from the stem cell graft. These receptors all come from a human donor who donated a stem cell graft to a child with acute myeloid leukemia.

The chain uses TRBV6-2 or TRBV6-3 and TRBJ2-7, with 10 bases fitting TRBD1. Germline-derived CDR1 and CDR2 are MNHEY and SVGEGT. The CDR3 is 14 residues long. The junction had 2 bases not matched to a gene; V was cut back by 4 bases and J by 2 bases. The DNA for the CDR3 is TGTGCCAGCAGTTGGGGGACAGGGGCCTACGAGCAGTACTTC. This translates into CASSWGTGAYEQYF.

The rearrangement joins TRBV15 to TRBJ1-4; TRBD1 matches at 8 bases. After removal of 3 bases from V and 8 bases from J, the junction contained 2 bases not matched to a gene. The germline gives CDR1 LNHNV, CDR2 YYDKDF (reference sequence). The CDR3 spans 13 residues. CDR3 sequence: CATSRDRVEKLFF. The DNA of the CDR3 is TGTGCCACCAGCAGGGACAGGGTCGAAAAACTGTTTTTT.

This clonotype was counted a few times. V and J are TRBV12-3 or TRBV12-4 and TRBJ1-1; 9 bases are a match to TRBD1. The length of the CDR3 is 12 residues. The trim removed 5 bases at V and 8 bases at J, leaving 3 bases unmatched. The CDR3 nucleotides read TGTGCCAGCAGTGGGGGGACAGGGGAAGCTTTCTTT. Residues: CASSGGTGEAFF.

This clonotype was detected ten times or more. This chain links TRBV7-8 with TRBJ2-1, with 9 bases aligning to TRBD2. The CDR3 runs to 16 residues. Trimming took 1 base from V and 6 from J; bases not matched to a gene: 7. Germline-derived CDR1 and CDR2 are SGHVS and FQNEAQ. The CDR3 nucleotides read TGTGCCAGCAGCTTAGATAGTAGCGGGAGTCTCAATGAGCAGTTCTTC. It is translated as CASSLDSSGSLNEQFF.

The chain has TRBV29-1 and TRBJ2-2; 7 positions match TRBD2. Germline V gene sequence: CDR1 SQVTM, CDR2 ANQGSEA. With V trimmed by 4 bases and J by 1 base, 3 bases remained unmatched. The CDR3 is made up of 14 amino acids. CDR3 region: CSVGGGRNTGELFF. CDR3 sequence (DNA): TGCAGCGTTGGTGGCGGGAGGAACACCGGGGAGCTGTTTTTT.

The chain joins TRBV29-1 to TRBJ1-3; no clear D gene. The CDR3 spans 17 residues. V was cut by 4 bases and J by 0 bases, with 19 bases left in between. CDR1 and CDR2 from the germline V gene are SQVTM and ANQGSEA. The DNA of the CDR3 is TGCAGCGTTGGTGTCGTAGAGGACCGCTACTCTGGAAACACCATATATTTT. This translates into CSVGVVEDRYSGNTIYF.

This clonotype was seen many times. J is TRBJ2-7 and V is TRBV12-3 or TRBV12-4, with 12 bases matching TRBD1. Germline trimming cut 6 bases from V and 0 bases from J; bases unmatched to any gene: 6. This CDR3 region has 16 residues. DNA for the CDR3: TGTGCCAGCAGCTGGGACAGGGGGCGCAGCTCCTACGAGCAGTACTTC. Translated, it gives CASSWDRGRSSYEQYF.

This clonotype has only a few counts. At one boundary the junction diverges from the germline segment, which might be a read error. The DNA of the CDR3 is TGTGCTAGCAGAACGGGGGGACAGAGCAATGAGCAGTTCTTC. Its protein is CASRTGGQSNEQFF. The chain carries TRBV7-7 and TRBJ2-1; D may be TRBD1 or TRBD2 (7 bases each). CDR1 and CDR2 from the germline V gene are SSHAT and FNYEAQ (reference sequence). The CDR3 loop spans 14 amino acids.

The V gene is TRBV19, the J gene TRBJ2-1, with a weak D call TRBD2 (5 bases). V was shortened by 7 bases and J by 0 bases, with 13 bases between the two germline ends. Germline V lookup: CDR1 LNHDA, CDR2 SQIVND (reference sequence). This CDR3 contains 15 residues. Written as DNA, the CDR3 is TGTGCCAGTACGGAGGCGCAAAGCTCCTACAATGAGCAGTTCTTC. Translated: CASTEAQSSYNEQFF.

In its sample, this clonotype was seen a few times. J is TRBJ2-1 and V is TRBV5-5; 12 nucleotides line up with TRBD2. Germline assignment: CDR1 SGHKS and CDR2 YYEKEE (reference sequence). The V segment lost 0 bases and the J segment 7 bases; nucleotides outside the gene matches: 5. There are 16 residues in the CDR3. The CDR3 is CASSLGASGRVNEQFF. As DNA, the CDR3 is TGTGCCAGCAGCTTGGGGGCTAGCGGGAGGGTAAATGAGCAGTTCTTC.

This clonotype was seen only a few times. The V call is TRBV28, the J call TRBJ1-5; a weak D match, TRBD1 (6 bases). Germline lookup yields CDR1 MDHEN and CDR2 SYDVKM. The CDR3 has 13 amino acids. V lost 5 bases to trimming and J lost 7 bases, with 12 bases between them. The CDR3 DNA is TGTGCCAGCAGTGGCAGGGGCGGCCAGCCCCAGCATTTT. It codes for CASSGRGGQPQHF.

In this sample, this clonotype turned up a few times. The V and J genes are TRBV29-1 and TRBJ2-3, with D possibly being TRBD2 (5 bases). V lost 0 bases, J lost 3 bases, and 13 bases lay in between. Germline V gene lookup returns CDR1 SQVTM and CDR2 ANQGSEA. The CDR3 length is 15 residues. The CDR3 DNA follows: TGCAGCGTTGAAGATCAGGAGGTCCCTACAGATACGCAGTATTTT. Amino acid sequence: CSVEDQEVPTDTQYF.

Concerning this clonotype itself: This CDR3 fails to terminate in the conserved phenylalanine or tryptophan, so it likely reflects a read error. This chain connects TRBV5-1 to TRBJ1-1; TRBD1 might be the D (5 bases). This CDR3 is built from 15 residues. The ends were cut back, 5 bases at V and 5 bases at J, with 19 bases in the middle. The germline V gene has CDR1 SGHRS and CDR2 YFSETQ. The CDR3 region is CASRLRGDGGTEAFC. CDR3 nucleotides: TGCGCCAGCAGGCTTAGGGGTGATGGTGGGACTGAAGCTTTCTGT.

V and J are TRBV4-2 and TRBJ2-7; D unresolved. This CDR3 spans 16 amino acids. Trimming shortened V by 0 bases and J by 0 bases, and 12 bases separated the two germline ends. The germline CDR1 and CDR2 sequences are LGHNA and YNFKEQ. In DNA, the CDR3 is TGTGCCAGCAGCCAAGATAGAGGTCTGGTCTCCTACGAGCAGTACTTC. Its protein is CASSQDRGLVSYEQYF.

The genes are TRBV28 and TRBJ2-1; maybe TRBD2 (5 bases). Germline V gives CDR1 MDHEN, CDR2 SYDVKM. The V end lost 5 bases, the J end lost 5 bases, and 13 bases lay between the germline ends. The length of the CDR3 is 14 residues. CDR3 sequence reads: CASSRQRRNNEQFF. The DNA of the CDR3 is TGTGCCAGCAGTCGTCAGCGGAGAAACAATGAGCAGTTCTTC. Complete variable domain (other parts from reference TRBV28 and TRBJ2-1): DVKVTQSSRYLVKRTGEKVFLECVQDMDHENMFWYRQDPGLGLRLIYFSYDVKMKEKGDIPEGYSVSREKKERFSLILESASTNQTSMYLCASSRQRRNNEQFFGPGTRLTVL.

Details on this clonotype: A much more abundant neighbour one base away suggests this may be a read error. J is TRBJ2-3 and V is TRBV20-1, with 9 nucleotides matching TRBD2. The CDR3 has 14 residues. In germline, CDR1 is DFQATT, CDR2 SNEGSKA (reference sequence). The CDR3 reads CCAQGGRALDTQYF. For the CDR3, the DNA is TGCTGTGCCCAAGGCGGGAGGGCCTTAGATACGCAGTATTTT.

The chain combines TRBV6-1 with TRBJ2-7; TRBD2 is a possible D gene (5 bases). There are 13 residues in the CDR3. CDR1 is MNHNS and CDR2 is SASEGT in the germline V gene. Deletions cut 2 bases from V and 0 bases from J, with 5 bases between. The CDR3 sequence: CASSERGSYEQYF. CDR3 DNA: TGTGCCAGCAGTGAACGGGGCTCCTACGAGCAGTACTTC.

This clonotype has a count of ten or more. The chain couples TRBV20-1 to TRBJ2-1; 11 bases align to TRBD2. The CDR3 is 17 amino acids. Germline V CDR1 and CDR2: DFQATT, SNEGSKA (reference sequence). Losses at the gene ends were 0 bases for V and 2 bases for J; bases not matched to a gene: 6. CDR3 region: CSAREAGTSGPYNEQFF. CDR3 DNA sequence: TGCAGTGCTAGAGAAGCCGGGACTAGCGGCCCCTACAATGAGCAGTTCTTC.

This clonotype was seen a handful of times. The V call is TRBV10-3, the J call TRBJ2-2; TRBD2 aligns across 8 bases. CDR3 length: 15 residues. The junction had 8 bases not matched to a gene; V was cut back by 10 bases and J by 1 base. The germline V gene encodes CDR1 ENHRY and CDR2 SYGVKD. The CDR3 DNA sequence: TGTGCCACCAGGTCCACTAGCGGGAACACCGGGGAGCTGTTTTTT. Translated: CATRSTSGNTGELFF.

This clonotype was found many times. The chain is built from TRBV20-1 and TRBJ2-2, with D perhaps given as TRBD1 or TRBD2 (5 bases each). The CDR3 length is 12 residues. V gave up 5 bases and J gave up 6 bases, with 10 bases separating them. Germline V gives CDR1 DFQATT, CDR2 SNEGSKA (reference sequence). The CDR3 DNA reads as TGCAGTGCTGACCGGGACGCCGGGGAGCTGTTTTTT. Amino acid sequence: CSADRDAGELFF.

This clonotype was seen at least ten times. This chain joins TRBV20-1 and TRBJ1-2; TRBD1 agrees at 7 bases. Unmatched junction bases numbered 13, after V lost 6 bases and J lost 6 bases. This CDR3 comprises 14 residues. Germline-derived CDR1 and CDR2 are DFQATT and SNEGSKA (reference sequence). This CDR3 is CSATPTGNTDGYTF. Written as DNA, the CDR3 is TGCAGTGCCACCCCGACAGGGAATACAGATGGCTACACCTTC.

CDR3 DNA sequence: TGTGCCAGCAGGGGACAGGGGGCTTCCTACAATGAGCAGTTCTTC. It specifies CASRGQGASYNEQFF. V and J are TRBV25-1 and TRBJ2-1; 12 nucleotides align to TRBD1. The CDR3 loop spans 15 amino acids. V was clipped by 6 bases and J by 1 base; unmatched bases: 1. Germline V gives CDR1 MGHDK, CDR2 SYGVNS.

This clonotype was observed a handful of times. This chain uses TRBV7-9 with TRBJ2-5, with D possibly being TRBD2 (6 bases). With 5 bases removed from V and 3 bases from J, the gap between germline ends came to 10 bases. The CDR3 is made up of 13 amino acids. Germline values: CDR1 SEHNR, CDR2 FQNEAQ (reference sequence). The CDR3 region has the DNA TGTGCCAGCAGCCTGGGGGAGGAAGAGACCCAGTACTTC. Its translation is CASSLGEEETQYF.

J is TRBJ2-1 and V is TRBV5-1; 8 bases match TRBD2. V shed 4 bases and J 8 bases; nucleotides not matched to a gene: 14. The length of the CDR3 is 16 residues. Germline-derived CDR1 and CDR2 are SGHRS and YFSETQ. CDR3 nucleotides: TGCGCCAGCAGCACCCGCACTAGCGGCCATGATGATGAGCAGTTCTTC. Translating it yields CASSTRTSGHDDEQFF.